Below, 4 T cell receptor beta chains from the same sample are listed, as sequenced in a study of blood T cells in healthy people across ages. Then a second PCR, running roughly 6 to 11 cycles, was carried out with a sample-barcoded 5' primer and a J-beta primer mix. TCRdb itself ran the 5' RACE reads through MiXCR, one entry per CDR3 protein. The table includes 650,000 to 900,000 distinct CDR3 sequences, roughly 60% detected once. Specimen: blood. The receptors come from a man aged 25-45 years in good health.

The table lists this clonotype with a few counts. The chain carries TRBV20-1 and TRBJ2-4, with D hard to call. The J call could be wrong; TRBJ2-7 is a better fit for the DNA end. This CDR3 has 13 residues. Looked up from germline, CDR1 is DFQATT and CDR2 is SNEGSKA (reference sequence). CDR3 residues: CSARPNFSYEQYF. The CDR3 nucleotides are TGCAGTGCTAGACCGAACTTCTCCTACGAGCAGTACTTC.

Only a few counts were recorded for this clonotype. The gene calls are TRBV9 and TRBJ2-1; 14 bases agree with TRBD2. CDR3 length: 16 residues. The germline V gene has CDR1 SGDLS and CDR2 YYNGEE. The trim removed 5 bases at V and 4 bases at J, leaving 5 bases unmatched. The CDR3 sequence: CASRPGLAGEYNEQFF. CDR3 sequence (DNA): TGTGCCAGCAGACCGGGACTAGCGGGGGAGTACAATGAGCAGTTCTTC.

This clonotype was seen a few times. The chain has TRBV7-2 and TRBJ1-5, with 7 bases fitting TRBD1. In germline, CDR1 is SGHTA, CDR2 FQGNSA. This CDR3 has 13 residues. J gave up 7 bases and V 3 bases, and 3 bases lay outside the gene matches. For the CDR3, the DNA is TGTGCCAGCAGCTTGGGACAGCAGCAGCCCCAGCATTTT. It translates to CASSLGQQQPQHF.

V gene TRBV10-3 combines with J gene TRBJ2-5, with TRBD2 matching 8 bases. The length of the CDR3 is 16 residues. From germline, CDR1 is ENHRY and CDR2 SYGVKD. V dropped 4 bases and J dropped 5; count of bases not matched to a gene: 12. CDR3 nucleotide sequence: TGTGCCATCAGTGGGAGTAGCGGGGACTCATTGGAGACCCAGTACTTC. It translates to CAISGSSGDSLETQYF.